Reported below is one TCR beta chain. Its antigen is unknown. No base quality values were provided; no much bigger clone lies one nucleotide off. The time point label, as the study defines it: about 28 days (+/-7) after the second vaccine dose. AZD1222 recipients given second doses at about 4 weeks or at about 12 weeks were pooled, since spike-specific TCR depth and breadth were not found to differ between the two schedules. Vaccinee samples came from UK trials COV001 and COV002, including a single-blind randomized controlled phase 2/3 trial of AZD1222 (ChAdOx1 nCoV-19) in healthy adults. For TCRbeta chain sequencing, PBMC samples were collected from trial participants at day 0 and at day 28 after the second dose. These data are taken from a study of T cell responses to AZD1222 COVID-19 vaccine (dated by TCRdb to the early 2020s). Broadly, across the study: TCR sequencing was performed for about 240 trial participants, of whom some 200 were given two doses of AZD1222 and around 26 were given two doses of MenACWY control vaccine. Trial participants were enrolled by age into subgroups of 18-55, 56-69 and 70-plus years, and around 150, 28 and 57 TCR-sequenced participants, respectively, were included in these subgroups.

The CDR3 regions of human TCRbeta chains were analyzed by immunosequencing. The original methods were these. Repertoire TCRs were matched against a reference library of SARS-CoV-2-specific TCRs generated with the MIRA antigen-specificity platform. Breadth was defined as the fraction of unique TCRs that were SARS-CoV-2-associated. Depth was defined as the fraction of total T cells that were SARS-CoV-2-associated. Using the MIRA data, each spike-specific TCR was mapped to the spike region that the TCR reacts to and placed in a CD4 or CD8 class. Log10-transformed breadth and depth values were compared by one-way ANOVA with Sidak's multiple comparisons tests. TCRdb took this table from immuneACCESS and kept in-frame rearrangements with V and J called. Such tables lack part of the clones; where checked against another copy, unresolved V genes explain under half of the gap, and the rest is unexplained. That table supplies the V and J calls and clone size; D and trimming were determined from the DNA. This sample lists roughly 20,000 clones; approximately 84% were detected once. The leading ten clones occupy approximately 16% of the sample.

From the germline V gene (reference sequence), CDR1 is WNHNN and CDR2 is SYGVQD. V lost 4 bases and J lost 1 base; the stretch between them is 17 bases long. Including the terminal cysteine and phenylalanine, the CDR3 comprises 16 residues. The DNA shown is the 48-base CDR3, in frame from base 1. Here is what the overall study found, with its caveats: Spike-specific TCR breadth and depth rose significantly after two AZD1222 doses compared with day 0 and with MenACWY recipients. Conclusions about previously exposed vaccinees were limited because only six or seven AZD1222 recipients were SARS-CoV-2 seropositive at baseline. No day 14 peak-response samples were available, so repertoires were characterized only after the peak T cell response. Most participants were white British and females outnumbered males, and the authors suggested that clonal diversity may have been underestimated. Nearly half of unique spike-specific TCRs reportedly recognized epitopes outside regions mutated in the B.1.351 and B.1.1.7 variants. The whole spike protein was spanned by vaccine-associated CD4 TCRs, and dominant responses were seen in regions 160-218 and 743-854. The 56-69-year group was small, and its depth increase did not reach significance, likely because of low power.

This material consisted of peripheral blood, taken 28 days after the second AZD1222 dose. This TCR derives from an adult who received the AZD1222 COVID-19 vaccine. The chain uses TRBV10-1 and TRBJ2-7; the D segment may tentatively be TRBD1 or TRBD2, each giving 5 matched bases. The CDR3 reads CASSAMTVWGSYEQYF. The DNA sequence follows: TGCGCCAGCAGTGCCATGACCGTTTGGGGGTCCTACGAGCAGTACTTC.